This TCR beta chain was sequenced during a study of OX40 agonist ivuxolimab in advanced cancers. Study-wide results and caveats: At 0.1 to 3.0 mg/kg, clonal expansion of CD4+ and CD8+ blood T cells had occurred by week 6. Low normalized T-cell clonal expansion was additionally recorded for some nonresponders.

Profiled with immunoSEQ multiplex PCR; TCRdb holds only in-frame clones, not every one. The table includes about 46,000 clones, roughly nine tenths detected once. On this clone: Its antigen remains unknown.

With V trimmed by 7 bases and J by 4 bases, 4 bases remained unmatched. There are 13 residues in the CDR3. Germline assignment: CDR1 LNHDA and CDR2 SQIVND (reference sequence). The material was CD4+ or CD8+ T cells sorted from blood, obtained in a trial of the OX40 agonist ivuxolimab. The chain combines TRBV19 with TRBJ1-1; 9 bases align to TRBD1. The sequence was collected from an adult with an advanced solid tumor such as melanoma, head and neck, liver or kidney cancer. Here the CDR3 reads CASTQGASTEAFF. CDR3 sequence (DNA): TGTGCCAGTACACAGGGGGCGAGCACTGAAGCTTTCTTT.